These T cell receptor beta chains were read from a single sample in a study of blood T cells in healthy people across ages. A single record per CDR3 protein comes from TCRdb applying MiXCR to the 5' RACE reads. The sample records roughly 900,000 distinct CDR3 sequences, under 50% being singletons. Sequenced input: blood. The receptors derive from a man aged 25 to 40 in good health. Both conserved end residues are part of each CDR3. A D gene is named only where the DNA matches it firmly. Size is omitted from some rows. Given values are once, few, many or a class for expanded clones.

clone size	V gene	D gene	J gene	CDR3 protein	CDR3 DNA
few	TRBV28	TRBD1	TRBJ2-5	CASSPTGEGKETQYF	TGTGCCAGCAGCCCTACAGGGGAAGGAAAGGAGACCCAGTACTTC
NA	TRBV7-7	TRBD2	TRBJ2-5	CASSPGLAGIQETRYF	TGTGCTAGCAGCCCCGGACTAGCGGGGATCCAAGAGACCCGGTACTTC
NA	TRBV20-1	NA	TRBJ2-1	CSASHGEQFF	TGCAGTGCTAGTCACGGTGAGCAGTTCTTC
few	TRBV12-3/TRBV12-4	TRBD1	TRBJ2-7	CASSFRDRATYEQYF	TGTGCCAGCAGCTTTAGGGACAGGGCCACCTACGAGCAGTACTTC
NA	TRBV10-3	NA	TRBJ2-4	CAISEAGRREQYF	TGTGCCATCAGTGAGGCAGGTAGAAGGGAGCAGTACTTC
NA	TRBV7-9	NA	TRBJ2-1	CASAQDPSYEQFF	TGTGCCAGCGCGCAGGACCCCTCCTACGAGCAGTTCTTC
NA	TRBV7-2	TRBD1	TRBJ1-5	CASSLTGTGFNQPQHF	TGTGCCAGCAGTTTAACCGGGACAGGGTTCAATCAGCCCCAGCATTTT
NA	TRBV7-9	TRBD1	TRBJ1-1	CASIGTGEGTEAFF	TGTGCCAGCATCGGGACAGGGGAGGGGACTGAAGCTTTCTTT
NA	TRBV9	NA	TRBJ2-1	CASSVATVTTYNEQFF	TGTGCCAGCAGCGTAGCGACGGTAACGACGTACAATGAGCAGTTCTTC
NA	TRBV21-1	NA	TRBJ2-3	CASSPRDGDTDTQYF	TGTGCCAGCAGCCCCCGGGACGGTGACACAGATACGCAGTATTTT
NA	TRBV9	NA	TRBJ2-3	CASSEWAGDSITDTQYF	TGTGCCAGCAGCGAGTGGGCTGGGGACTCCATCACAGATACGCAGTATTTT
NA	TRBV20-1	NA	TRBJ2-5	CSAGPTGPPETQYF	TGCAGTGCCGGGCCGACAGGTCCCCCAGAGACCCAGTACTTC
few	TRBV5-1	NA	TRBJ1-4	CASTMGGQNEKLFF	TGCGCCAGCACCATGGGAGGGCAAAATGAAAAACTGTTTTTT
few	TRBV7-7	TRBD1	TRBJ2-1	CASSWDRDNEQFF	TGTGCTAGCAGTTGGGACAGAGACAATGAGCAGTTCTTC
NA	TRBV7-2	TRBD2	TRBJ2-2	CASSQRSRGGANTGELFF	TGTGCCAGCAGCCAAAGAAGTCGCGGGGGGGCTAACACCGGGGAGCTGTTTTTT
few	TRBV24-1	NA	TRBJ1-1	CATSDLLNTEAFF	TGTGCCACCAGTGATTTGTTGAACACTGAAGCTTTCTTT
NA	TRBV27	TRBD2	TRBJ2-1	CASSGALSGGILSSYNEQFF	TGTGCCAGCAGCGGGGCCCTGAGCGGGGGGATTCTCAGCTCCTACAATGAGCAGTTCTTC
NA	TRBV7-2	TRBD2	TRBJ2-7	CASSLAGGGFPYYEQYF	TGTGCCAGCAGCTTAGCAGGCGGGGGGTTCCCTTACTACGAGCAGTACTTC
few	TRBV29-1	TRBD1	TRBJ2-7	CSVRDSTYEQYF	TGCAGCGTCCGGGACAGTACCTACGAGCAGTACTTC
NA	TRBV20-1	NA	TRBJ1-1	CSAREDRNTEAFF	TGCAGTGCTAGAGAAGACAGAAACACTGAAGCTTTCTTT
few	TRBV3-1	TRBD1	TRBJ2-2	CASSQEGGSNTGELFF	TGTGCCAGCAGCCAAGAAGGGGGCAGTAACACCGGGGAGCTGTTTTTT
NA	TRBV6-1	TRBD1	TRBJ1-2	CASRVGQGFSYGYTF	TGTGCCAGCAGGGTTGGACAGGGATTCTCCTATGGCTACACCTTC
NA	TRBV10-3	NA	TRBJ1-1	CAISELSQENTEAFF	TGTGCCATCAGTGAGCTATCACAGGAGAACACTGAAGCTTTCTTT
NA	TRBV28	NA	TRBJ2-6	CASSSRAREGANVLTF	TGTGCCAGCAGTTCTAGGGCACGAGAGGGGGCCAACGTCCTGACTTTC
many	TRBV7-9	NA	TRBJ2-1	CASSYTGNNEQFF	TGTGCCAGCAGCTACACAGGGAACAATGAGCAGTTCTTC
NA	TRBV29-1	NA	TRBJ1-4	CSVEPGRGKLFF	TGCAGCGTTGAACCAGGGCGCGGAAAACTGTTTTTT
NA	TRBV27	NA	TRBJ2-3	CASSLSVDTATDTQYF	TGTGCCAGCAGTTTATCGGTCGATACAGCCACAGATACGCAGTATTTT
NA	TRBV10-3	NA	TRBJ2-7	CAISEDSAYDNSYEQYF	TGTGCCATCAGTGAGGACAGCGCCTACGATAACTCCTACGAGCAGTACTTC
few	TRBV20-1	TRBD2	TRBJ2-5	CSARDSRRGGETQYF	TGCAGTGCTAGAGATAGTCGGCGGGGGGGAGAGACCCAGTACTTC
many	TRBV4-3	NA	TRBJ2-7	CASSVDVSYEQYF	TGCGCCAGCAGCGTGGACGTCTCCTACGAGCAGTACTTC
few	TRBV2	TRBD2	TRBJ2-5	CASTLGAGGLETQYF	TGTGCCAGCACCCTCGGAGCGGGGGGTCTAGAGACCCAGTACTTC
few	TRBV12-3/TRBV12-4	NA	TRBJ2-7	CASSLGVTAYEQYF	TGTGCCAGCAGTTTAGGTGTGACAGCCTACGAGCAGTACTTC
many	TRBV20-1	TRBD1	TRBJ2-7	CSAPYSGRGLYEQYF	TGCAGTGCGCCATATTCCGGCAGGGGGCTCTACGAGCAGTACTTC
NA	TRBV5-1	NA	TRBJ1-4	CASSLVGSDGEKLFF	TGCGCCAGCAGCTTGGTTGGCTCAGACGGGGAAAAACTGTTTTTT
NA	TRBV4-1	TRBD1	TRBJ2-7	CASSQSPGTGANEQYF	TGCGCCAGCAGCCAGTCCCCCGGGACAGGGGCCAACGAGCAGTACTTC
many	TRBV3-1	NA	TRBJ1-2	CASSQDLRYGYTF	TGTGCCAGCAGCCAAGATCTGAGATATGGCTACACCTTC
NA	TRBV21-1	NA	TRBJ2-5	CASSRTIGAKAQETQYF	TGTGCCAGCAGCAGGACTATCGGGGCTAAGGCACAAGAGACCCAGTACTTC
NA	TRBV2	NA	TRBJ2-6	CAGGGYRSGANVLTF	TGTGCCGGAGGGGGGTATCGCTCTGGGGCCAACGTCCTGACTTTC
NA	TRBV24-1	NA	TRBJ1-2	CATSDSGPYYGYTF	TGTGCCACCAGTGATAGCGGACCTTACTATGGCTACACCTTC
NA	TRBV5-1	TRBD1	TRBJ1-4	CASSSTGGFGEKLFF	TGCGCCAGCAGCTCCACAGGGGGGTTCGGTGAAAAACTGTTTTTT
NA	TRBV20-1	NA	TRBJ2-5	CSARGLTDYVQYF	TGCAGTGCTAGGGGGTTGACAGATTACGTGCAGTACTTC
few	TRBV12-3/TRBV12-4	TRBD2	TRBJ2-1	CASSSELAGGGNEQFF	TGTGCCAGCAGTTCAGAACTAGCGGGGGGGGGAAATGAGCAGTTCTTC
NA	TRBV25-1	NA	TRBJ1-4	CASSDLGQTNEKLFF	TGTGCCAGCAGTGATCTCGGACAGACTAATGAAAAACTGTTTTTT
once	TRBV4-1	TRBD1	TRBJ1-5	CASSQPFRGRRDQPQHF	TGCGCCAGCAGCCAGCCCTTTAGGGGGCGTAGGGATCAGCCCCAGCATTTT
few	TRBV29-1	NA	TRBJ2-7	CSATRRPEPAYEQYF	TGCAGCGCCACCAGAAGACCAGAACCAGCCTACGAGCAGTACTTC
few	TRBV2	NA	TRBJ2-6	CASSPRESGANVLTF	TGTGCCAGCAGTCCGAGGGAATCTGGGGCCAACGTCCTGACTTTC
NA	TRBV3-1	NA	TRBJ2-4	CASSQPELGQNIQYF	TGTGCCAGCAGCCAACCGGAATTAGGACAGAACATTCAGTACTTC
NA	TRBV20-1	NA	TRBJ2-1	CSAKHVYNEQFF	TGCAGTGCGAAGCACGTCTACAATGAGCAGTTCTTC
NA	TRBV6-5	NA	TRBJ1-5	CASSKGGDNQPQHF	TGTGCCAGCAGCAAGGGGGGAGACAATCAGCCCCAGCATTTT
NA	TRBV7-3	NA	TRBJ2-3	CASSLGVGPSTDTQYF	TGTGCCAGCAGCTTAGGGGTAGGCCCTAGCACAGATACGCAGTATTTT
few	TRBV10-3	TRBD2	TRBJ2-3	CAARLAGGLTQYF	TGTGCCGCCAGACTAGCGGGGGGCCTAACGCAGTATTTT
few	TRBV4-1	TRBD2	TRBJ2-5	CASSQLTSGGKETQYF	TGCGCCAGCAGCCAATTAACTAGCGGGGGGAAAGAGACCCAGTACTTC
many	TRBV9	NA	TRBJ2-5	CASSLTSQETQYF	TGTGCCAGCAGCTTAACATCTCAAGAGACCCAGTACTTC
NA	TRBV7-9	TRBD1	TRBJ2-7	CASSLFRGRGYYEQYF	TGTGCCAGCAGCTTATTCAGGGGCAGGGGGTACTACGAGCAGTACTTC
NA	TRBV4-2	NA	TRBJ1-4	CASSQLDRDDEKLFF	TGTGCCAGCAGCCAGTTGGACAGAGACGACGAAAAACTGTTTTTT
NA	TRBV12-3/TRBV12-4	NA	TRBJ1-4	CASSPPNGEEKLFF	TGTGCCAGCAGTCCCCCGAACGGCGAAGAAAAACTGTTTTTT
NA	TRBV7-2	NA	TRBJ2-1	CASSLESLHNEQFF	TGTGCCAGCAGCTTAGAGTCCCTCCACAATGAGCAGTTCTTC
NA	TRBV18	NA	TRBJ1-2	CASSPLPEGLYGYTF	TGTGCCAGCTCACCACTCCCAGAGGGACTCTATGGCTACACCTTC
NA	TRBV7-2	NA	TRBJ1-2	CAGSSPTARGEGYTF	TGTGCCGGCAGCTCCCCAACCGCCAGGGGAGAGGGCTACACCTTC